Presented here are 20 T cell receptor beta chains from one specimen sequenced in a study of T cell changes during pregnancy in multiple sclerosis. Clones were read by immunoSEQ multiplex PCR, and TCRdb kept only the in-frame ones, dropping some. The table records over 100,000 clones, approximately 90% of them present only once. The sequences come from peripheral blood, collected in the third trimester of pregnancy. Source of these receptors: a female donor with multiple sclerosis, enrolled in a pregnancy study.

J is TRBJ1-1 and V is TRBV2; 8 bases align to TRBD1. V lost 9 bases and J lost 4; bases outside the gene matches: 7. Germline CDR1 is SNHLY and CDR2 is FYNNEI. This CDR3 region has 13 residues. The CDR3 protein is CASSTGDGTEAFF. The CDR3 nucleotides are TGTGCCAGTTCGACAGGGGATGGCACTGAAGCTTTCTTT.

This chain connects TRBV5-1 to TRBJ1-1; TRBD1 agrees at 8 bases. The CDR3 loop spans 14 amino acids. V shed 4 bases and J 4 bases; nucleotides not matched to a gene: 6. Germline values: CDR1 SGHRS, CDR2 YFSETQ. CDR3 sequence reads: CASSKDRVGTEAFF. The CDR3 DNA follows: TGCGCCAGCAGCAAGGACAGGGTCGGCACTGAAGCTTTCTTT.

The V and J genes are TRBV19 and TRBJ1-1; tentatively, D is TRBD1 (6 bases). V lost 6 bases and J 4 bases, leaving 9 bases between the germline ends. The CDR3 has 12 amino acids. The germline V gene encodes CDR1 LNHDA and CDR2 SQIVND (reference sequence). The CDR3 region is CASRPGATEAFF. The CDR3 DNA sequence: TGTGCCAGTAGACCAGGGGCCACTGAAGCTTTCTTT. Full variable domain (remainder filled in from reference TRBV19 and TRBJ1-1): DGGITQSPKYLFRKEGQNVTLSCEQNLNHDAMYWYRQDPGQGLRLIYYSQIVNDFQKGDIAEGYSVSREKKESFPLTVTSAQKNPTAFYLCASRPGATEAFFGQGTRLTVV.

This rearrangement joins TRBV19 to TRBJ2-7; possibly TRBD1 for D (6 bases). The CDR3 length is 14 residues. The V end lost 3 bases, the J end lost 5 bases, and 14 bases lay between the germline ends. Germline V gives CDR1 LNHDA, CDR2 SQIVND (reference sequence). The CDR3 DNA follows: TGTGCCAGTAGTATGGGAGACAGGTCCAACGAGCAGTACTTC. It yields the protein CASSMGDRSNEQYF. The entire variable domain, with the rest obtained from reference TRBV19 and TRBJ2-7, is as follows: DGGITQSPKYLFRKEGQNVTLSCEQNLNHDAMYWYRQDPGQGLRLIYYSQIVNDFQKGDIAEGYSVSREKKESFPLTVTSAQKNPTAFYLCASSMGDRSNEQYFGPGTRLTVT.

CDR3 coding DNA: TGTGCCAGCAGCGTCTTGGGACTAGCGTCCGGGGAGCTGTTTTTT. This sequence encodes CASSVLGLASGELFF. The chain employs TRBV9 and TRBJ2-2; TRBD2 agrees at 10 bases. The CDR3 length is 15 residues. The V gene end was trimmed by 2 bases and the J gene end by 6 bases; junction bases not matched to a gene: 4. Germline CDR1 and CDR2: SGDLS and YYNGEE.

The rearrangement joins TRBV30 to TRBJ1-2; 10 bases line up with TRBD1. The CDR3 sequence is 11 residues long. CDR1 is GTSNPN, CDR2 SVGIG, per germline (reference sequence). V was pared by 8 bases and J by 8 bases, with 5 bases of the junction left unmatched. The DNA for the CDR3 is TGTGCCCACGGACAGGGGGGGGGCTACACCTTC. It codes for CAHGQGGGYTF.

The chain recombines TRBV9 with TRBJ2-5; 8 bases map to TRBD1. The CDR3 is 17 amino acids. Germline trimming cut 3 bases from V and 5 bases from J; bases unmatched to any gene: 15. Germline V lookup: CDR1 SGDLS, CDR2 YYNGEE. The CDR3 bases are TGTGCCAGCAGCGGGGGATCAGGGGGCTTAAGCTGGGAGACCCAGTACTTC. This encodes CASSGGSGGLSWETQYF.

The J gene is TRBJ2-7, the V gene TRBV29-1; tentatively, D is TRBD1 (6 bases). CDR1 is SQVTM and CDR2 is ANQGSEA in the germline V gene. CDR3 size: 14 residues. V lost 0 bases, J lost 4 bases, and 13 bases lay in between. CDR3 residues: CSVEDIEGEYEQYF. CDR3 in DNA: TGCAGCGTTGAAGATATTGAGGGGGAGTACGAGCAGTACTTC.

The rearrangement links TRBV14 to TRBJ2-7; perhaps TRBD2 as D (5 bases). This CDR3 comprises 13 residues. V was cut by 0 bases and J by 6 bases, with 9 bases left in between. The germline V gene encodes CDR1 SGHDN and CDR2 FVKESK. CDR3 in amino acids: CASSQDLASEQYF. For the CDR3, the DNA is TGTGCCAGCAGCCAAGACTTAGCGAGCGAGCAGTACTTC.

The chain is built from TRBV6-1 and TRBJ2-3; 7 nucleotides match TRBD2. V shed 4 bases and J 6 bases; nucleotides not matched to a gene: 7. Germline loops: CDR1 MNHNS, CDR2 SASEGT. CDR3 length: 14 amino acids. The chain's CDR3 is CASSVGAGADTQYF. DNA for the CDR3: TGTGCCAGCAGTGTCGGGGCGGGAGCGGATACGCAGTATTTT.

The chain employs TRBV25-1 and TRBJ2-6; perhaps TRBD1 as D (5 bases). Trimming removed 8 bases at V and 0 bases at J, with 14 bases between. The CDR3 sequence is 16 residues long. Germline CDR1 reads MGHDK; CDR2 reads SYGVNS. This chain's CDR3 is CASGRVPLSGANVLTF. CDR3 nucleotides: TGTGCCAGCGGCAGGGTTCCCCTCTCTGGGGCCAACGTCCTGACTTTC. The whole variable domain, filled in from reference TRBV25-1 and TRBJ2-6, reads EADIYQTPRYLVIGTGKKITLECSQTMGHDKMYWYQQDPGMELHLIHYSYGVNSTEKGDLSSESTVSRIRTEHFPLTLESARPSHTSQYLCASGRVPLSGANVLTFGAGSRLTVL.

The CDR3 DNA reads as TGTGCCAGCAGTCTTACAGGGTTAAGGAGTCACACCGGGGAGCTGTTTTTT. This gives the protein CASSLTGLRSHTGELFF. The chain joins TRBV2 to TRBJ2-2; D may be TRBD1 (6 bases). This CDR3 is built from 17 residues. V dropped 5 bases and J dropped 3 bases, with 19 bases sitting between them. CDR1 and CDR2 (germline): SNHLY, FYNNEI.

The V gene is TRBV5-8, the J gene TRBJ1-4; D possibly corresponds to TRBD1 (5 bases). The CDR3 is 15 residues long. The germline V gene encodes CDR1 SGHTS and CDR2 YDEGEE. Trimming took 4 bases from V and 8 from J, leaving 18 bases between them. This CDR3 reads CASSPSGPAGEKLFF. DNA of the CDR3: TGTGCCAGCAGCCCCTCAGGGCCGGCAGGGGAAAAACTGTTTTTT.

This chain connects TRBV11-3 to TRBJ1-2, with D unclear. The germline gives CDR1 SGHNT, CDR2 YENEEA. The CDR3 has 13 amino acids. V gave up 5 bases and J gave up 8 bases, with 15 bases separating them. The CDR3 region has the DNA TGTGCCAGCAGCCACCCCGAGGGAAGGGGCTACACCTTC. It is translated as CASSHPEGRGYTF.

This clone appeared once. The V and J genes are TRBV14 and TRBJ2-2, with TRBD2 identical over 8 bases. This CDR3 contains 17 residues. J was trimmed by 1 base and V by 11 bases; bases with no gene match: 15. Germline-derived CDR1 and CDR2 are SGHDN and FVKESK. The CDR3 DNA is TGTGCCCTAAAACCTCCCCAGCGGGGGCTGAACACCGGGGAGCTGTTTTTT. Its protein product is CALKPPQRGLNTGELFF.

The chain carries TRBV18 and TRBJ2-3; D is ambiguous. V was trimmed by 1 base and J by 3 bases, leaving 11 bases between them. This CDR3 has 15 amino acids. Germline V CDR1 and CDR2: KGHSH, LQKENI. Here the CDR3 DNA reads TGTGCCAGCTCACCACTCGGATCTAGGACAGATACGCAGTATTTT. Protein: CASSPLGSRTDTQYF.

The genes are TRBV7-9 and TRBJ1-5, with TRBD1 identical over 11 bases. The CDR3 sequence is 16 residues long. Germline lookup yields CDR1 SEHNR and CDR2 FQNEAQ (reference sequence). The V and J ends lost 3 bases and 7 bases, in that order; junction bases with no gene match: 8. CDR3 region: CASSFASGQGDQPQHF. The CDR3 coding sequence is TGTGCCAGCAGCTTCGCATCGGGACAGGGGGACCAGCCCCAGCATTTT.

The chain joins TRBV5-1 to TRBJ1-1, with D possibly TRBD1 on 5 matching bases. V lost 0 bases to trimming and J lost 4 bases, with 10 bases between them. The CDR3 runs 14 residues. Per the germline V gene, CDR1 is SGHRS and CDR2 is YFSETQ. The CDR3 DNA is TGCGCCAGCAGCTTGGCGGTCGGGGGCACTGAAGCTTTCTTT. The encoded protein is CASSLAVGGTEAFF.

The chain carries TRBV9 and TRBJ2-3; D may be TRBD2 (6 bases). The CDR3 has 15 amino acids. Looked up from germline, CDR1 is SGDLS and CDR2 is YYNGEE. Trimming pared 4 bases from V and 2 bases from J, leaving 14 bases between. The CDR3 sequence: CASSPLRGPTDTQYF. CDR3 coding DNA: TGTGCCAGCAGCCCGCTGCGGGGTCCCACAGATACGCAGTATTTT. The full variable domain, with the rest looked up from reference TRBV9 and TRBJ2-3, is DSGVTQTPKHLITATGQRVTLRCSPRSGDLSVYWYQQSLDQGLQFLIQYYNGEERAKGNILERFSAQQFPDLHSELNLSSLELGDSALYFCASSPLRGPTDTQYFGPGTRLTVL.

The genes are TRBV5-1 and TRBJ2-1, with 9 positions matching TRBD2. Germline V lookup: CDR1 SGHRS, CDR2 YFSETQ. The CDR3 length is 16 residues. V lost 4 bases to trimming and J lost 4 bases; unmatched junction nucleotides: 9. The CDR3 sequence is CASSTGVTSGYNEQFF. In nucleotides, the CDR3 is TGCGCCAGCAGCACTGGAGTGACTAGCGGTTACAATGAGCAGTTCTTC.